What follows is one T cell receptor beta chain and its context. V lost 4 bases and J lost 4, with 13 bases in between. CDR3 length equals 15 residues. Germline-derived CDR1 and CDR2 are LGHNA and YSLEER. The data are from a study of T cell clones after liver transplantation. Measured with immunoSEQ multiplex PCR; TCRdb has only the in-frame clones, and not every one. The data show about 100,000 clones, with 75% to 90% seen just once and approximately 0.93% held by the top ten. The sample consisted of CD4+ T cells from blood, taken before liver transplant. The receptor was derived from a human donor who received a liver transplant. This rearrangement joins TRBV4-3 to TRBJ2-2; D remains unclear. In nucleotides, the CDR3 is TGCGCCAGCAGCCTAAGTCCGGCAGCCACCGGGGAGCTGTTTTTT. Protein sequence: CASSLSPAATGELFF.